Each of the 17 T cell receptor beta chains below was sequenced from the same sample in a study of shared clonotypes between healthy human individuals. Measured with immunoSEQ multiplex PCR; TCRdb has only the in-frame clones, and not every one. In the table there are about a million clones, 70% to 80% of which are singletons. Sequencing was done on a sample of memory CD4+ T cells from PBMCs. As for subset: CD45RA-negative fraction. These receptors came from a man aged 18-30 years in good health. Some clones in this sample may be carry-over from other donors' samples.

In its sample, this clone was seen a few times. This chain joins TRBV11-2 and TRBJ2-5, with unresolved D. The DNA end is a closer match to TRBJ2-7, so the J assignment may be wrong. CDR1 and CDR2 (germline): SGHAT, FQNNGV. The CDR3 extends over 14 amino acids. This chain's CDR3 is CASSPGRNSYEQYF. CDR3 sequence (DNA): TGTGCCAGCAGTCCTGGCCGGAACTCCTACGAGCAGTACTTC.

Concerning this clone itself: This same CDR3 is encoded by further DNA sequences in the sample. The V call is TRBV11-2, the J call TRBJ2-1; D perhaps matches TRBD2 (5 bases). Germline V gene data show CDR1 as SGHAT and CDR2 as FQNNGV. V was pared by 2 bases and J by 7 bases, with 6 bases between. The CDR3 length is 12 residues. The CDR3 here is CASSLSGNEQFF. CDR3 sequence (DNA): TGTGCCAGCAGCTTAAGCGGAAATGAGCAGTTCTTC.

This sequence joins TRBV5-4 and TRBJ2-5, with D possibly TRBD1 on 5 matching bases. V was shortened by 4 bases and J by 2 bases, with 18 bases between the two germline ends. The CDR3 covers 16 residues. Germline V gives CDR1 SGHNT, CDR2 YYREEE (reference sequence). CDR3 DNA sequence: TGTGCCAGCAGCGACTCTCGCAGGGCCTTACAAGAGACCCAGTACTTC. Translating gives CASSDSRRALQETQYF. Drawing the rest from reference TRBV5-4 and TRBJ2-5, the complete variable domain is ETGVTQSPTHLIKTRGQQVTLRCSSQSGHNTVSWYQQALGQGPQFIFQYYREEENGRGNFPPRFSGLQFPNYSSELNVNALELDDSALYLCASSDSRRALQETQYFGPGTRLLVL.

The CDR3 DNA follows: TGTGCCAGCAGTTCGCAAGCGGGAGGGACCGTAGAGACCCAGTACTTC. Its protein is CASSSQAGGTVETQYF. The V gene is TRBV28, the J gene TRBJ2-5; 10 bases line up with TRBD2. J gave up 4 bases and V 4 bases, and 9 bases lay outside the gene matches. The germline V gene encodes CDR1 MDHEN and CDR2 SYDVKM. This CDR3 has 16 residues. Complete variable domain (other parts from reference TRBV28 and TRBJ2-5): DVKVTQSSRYLVKRTGEKVFLECVQDMDHENMFWYRQDPGLGLRLIYFSYDVKMKEKGDIPEGYSVSREKKERFSLILESASTNQTSMYLCASSSQAGGTVETQYFGPGTRLLVL.

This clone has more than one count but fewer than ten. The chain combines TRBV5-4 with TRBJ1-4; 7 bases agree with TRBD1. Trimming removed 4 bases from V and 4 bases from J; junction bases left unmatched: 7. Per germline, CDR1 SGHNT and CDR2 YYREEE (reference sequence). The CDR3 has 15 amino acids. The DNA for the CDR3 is TGTGCCAGCAGCCCAAGACAGGGCATTAATGAAAAACTGTTTTTT. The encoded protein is CASSPRQGINEKLFF. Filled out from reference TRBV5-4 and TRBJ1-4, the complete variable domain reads ETGVTQSPTHLIKTRGQQVTLRCSSQSGHNTVSWYQQALGQGPQFIFQYYREEENGRGNFPPRFSGLQFPNYSSELNVNALELDDSALYLCASSPRQGINEKLFFGSGTQLSVL.

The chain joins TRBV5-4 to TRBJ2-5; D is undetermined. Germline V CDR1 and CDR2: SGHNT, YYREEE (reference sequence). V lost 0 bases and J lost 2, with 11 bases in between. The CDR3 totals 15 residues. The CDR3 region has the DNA TGTGCCAGCAGCTTGGCGTCAGCGCCGCAAGAGACCCAGTACTTC. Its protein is CASSLASAPQETQYF. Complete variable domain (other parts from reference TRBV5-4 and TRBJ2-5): ETGVTQSPTHLIKTRGQQVTLRCSSQSGHNTVSWYQQALGQGPQFIFQYYREEENGRGNFPPRFSGLQFPNYSSELNVNALELDDSALYLCASSLASAPQETQYFGPGTRLLVL.

CDR3 nucleotide sequence: TGTGCCAGCAGTCCCTTCCCTAGCGGGAGCTCCTACGAGCAGTACTTC. Translated: CASSPFPSGSSYEQYF. V gene TRBV28 combines with J gene TRBJ2-7; 10 bases match TRBD2. This CDR3 is built from 16 residues. The ends lost 5 bases at V and 0 bases at J; junction bases unmatched: 7. The germline V gene encodes CDR1 MDHEN and CDR2 SYDVKM.

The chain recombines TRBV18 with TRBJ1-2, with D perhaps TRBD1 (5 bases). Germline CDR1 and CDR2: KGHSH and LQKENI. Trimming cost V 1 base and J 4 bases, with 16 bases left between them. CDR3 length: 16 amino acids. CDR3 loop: CASSPRQTLDGYGYTF. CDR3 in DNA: TGTGCCAGCTCACCACGACAGACCCTCGATGGCTATGGCTACACCTTC.

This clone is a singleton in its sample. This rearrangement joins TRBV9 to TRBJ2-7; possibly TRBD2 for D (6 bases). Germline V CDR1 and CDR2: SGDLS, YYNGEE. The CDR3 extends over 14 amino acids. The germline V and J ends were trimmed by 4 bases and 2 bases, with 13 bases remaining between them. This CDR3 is CASSPRDFTYEQYF. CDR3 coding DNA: TGTGCCAGCAGCCCTAGGGACTTCACCTACGAGCAGTACTTC. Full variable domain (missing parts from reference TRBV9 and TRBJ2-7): DSGVTQTPKHLITATGQRVTLRCSPRSGDLSVYWYQQSLDQGLQFLIQYYNGEERAKGNILERFSAQQFPDLHSELNLSSLELGDSALYFCASSPRDFTYEQYFGPGTRLTVT.

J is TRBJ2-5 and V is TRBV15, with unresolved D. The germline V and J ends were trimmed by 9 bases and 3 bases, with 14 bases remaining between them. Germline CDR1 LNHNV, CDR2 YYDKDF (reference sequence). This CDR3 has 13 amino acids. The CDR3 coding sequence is TGTGCCACGCAAAGAGGACGGGAAGAGACCCAGTACTTC. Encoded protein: CATQRGREETQYF.

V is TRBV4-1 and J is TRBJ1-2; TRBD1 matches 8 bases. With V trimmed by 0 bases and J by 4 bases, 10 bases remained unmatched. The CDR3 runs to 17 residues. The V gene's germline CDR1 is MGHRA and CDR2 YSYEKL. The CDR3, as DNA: TGCGCCAGCAGCCAAGATCAGGGGGCAGGGGGAATCTATGGCTACACCTTC. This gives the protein CASSQDQGAGGIYGYTF.

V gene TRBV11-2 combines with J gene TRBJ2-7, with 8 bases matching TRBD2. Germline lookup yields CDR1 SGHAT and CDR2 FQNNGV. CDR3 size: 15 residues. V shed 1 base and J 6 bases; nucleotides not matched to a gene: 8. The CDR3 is CASSLARVSGTEQYF. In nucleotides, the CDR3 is TGTGCCAGCAGCTTAGCTCGGGTTAGCGGGACCGAGCAGTACTTC. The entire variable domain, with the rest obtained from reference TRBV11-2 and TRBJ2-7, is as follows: EAGVAQSPRYKIIEKRQSVAFWCNPISGHATLYWYQQILGQGPKLLIQFQNNGVVDDSQLPKDRFSAERLKGVDSTLKIQPAKLEDSAVYLCASSLARVSGTEQYFGPGTRLTVT.

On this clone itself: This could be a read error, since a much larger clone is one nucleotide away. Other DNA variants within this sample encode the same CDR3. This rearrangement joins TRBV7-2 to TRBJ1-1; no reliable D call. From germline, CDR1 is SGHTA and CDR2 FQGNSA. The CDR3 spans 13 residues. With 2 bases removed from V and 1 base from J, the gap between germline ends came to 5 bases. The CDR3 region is CASSLRANTEAFF. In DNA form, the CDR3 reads TGTGCCAGCAGCTTAAGGGCGAACACTGAAGCTTTCTTT.

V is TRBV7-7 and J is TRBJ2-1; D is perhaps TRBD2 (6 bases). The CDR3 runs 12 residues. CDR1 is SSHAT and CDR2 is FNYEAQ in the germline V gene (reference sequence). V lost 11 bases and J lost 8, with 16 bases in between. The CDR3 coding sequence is TGTGCCGCGGGGAACCCCTGGGATGAGCAGTTCTTC. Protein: CAAGNPWDEQFF.

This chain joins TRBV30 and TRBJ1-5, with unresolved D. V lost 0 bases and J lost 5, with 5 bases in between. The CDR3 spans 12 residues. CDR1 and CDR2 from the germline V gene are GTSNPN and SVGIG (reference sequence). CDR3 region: CAWSVRDQPQHF. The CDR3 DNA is TGTGCCTGGAGTGTACGGGATCAGCCCCAGCATTTT. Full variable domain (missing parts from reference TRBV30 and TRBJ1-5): SQTIHQWPATLVQPVGSPLSLECTVEGTSNPNLYWYRQAAGRGLQLLFYSVGIGQISSEVPQNLSASRPQDRQFILSSKKLLLSDSGFYLCAWSVRDQPQHFGDGTRLSIL.

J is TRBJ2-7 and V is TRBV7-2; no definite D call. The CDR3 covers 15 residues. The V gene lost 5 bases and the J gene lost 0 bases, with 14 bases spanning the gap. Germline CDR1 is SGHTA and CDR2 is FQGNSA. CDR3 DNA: TGTGCCAGCAGCCCCACCTGGGTGAGCTCCTACGAGCAGTACTTC. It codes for CASSPTWVSSYEQYF. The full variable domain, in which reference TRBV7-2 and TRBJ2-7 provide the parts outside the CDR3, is GAGVSQSPSNKVTEKGKDVELRCDPISGHTALYWYRQSLGQGLEFLIYFQGNSAPDKSGLPSDRFSAERTGGSVSTLTIQRTQQEDSAVYLCASSPTWVSSYEQYFGPGTRLTVT.

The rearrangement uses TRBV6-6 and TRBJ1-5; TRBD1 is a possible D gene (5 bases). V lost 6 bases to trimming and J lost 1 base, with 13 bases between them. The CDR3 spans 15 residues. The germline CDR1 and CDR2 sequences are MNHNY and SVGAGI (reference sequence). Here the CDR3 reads CASSNQGRSNQPQHF. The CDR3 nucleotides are TGTGCCAGCAGCAATCAGGGTCGGAGCAATCAGCCCCAGCATTTT.